Below, one T cell receptor beta chain is given with its context. Its antigen is still unknown. Sequencing used immunoSEQ multiplex PCR; TCRdb keeps in-frame clones, though not all of them. The table lists some 110,000 clones, 80% to 95% of them singletons. The data were obtained in a study of OX40 agonist ivuxolimab in advanced cancers. Study context: Recorded diagnoses for dose-escalation patients were hepatocellular carcinoma, melanoma, renal cell or head and neck cancer. With a range of 23 to 79, age averaged approximately 55 years, and more than 75% were male.

Germline V gene data show CDR1 as SGHDT and CDR2 as YYEEEE. The CDR3 runs 13 residues. Trimming cost V 4 bases and J 3 bases, with 8 bases left between them. Whole-study results and caveats: Those patients achieving a partial response at 0.1-3.0 mg/kg showed among the lowest clonal expansion.

This receptor was taken from an adult with an advanced solid tumor such as melanoma, head and neck, liver or kidney cancer. The sample here was CD4+ or CD8+ T cells sorted from blood, taken in a trial of the OX40 agonist ivuxolimab. The rearrangement uses TRBV5-6 and TRBJ1-5; weak D call: TRBD1 (6 bases). Here the CDR3 reads CASSQGLNQPQHF. CDR3 nucleotide sequence: TGTGCCAGCAGCCAGGGGCTCAATCAGCCCCAGCATTTT.